The TCR beta chain under discussion was sequenced for a study of lymphopenia after photon versus proton radiotherapy. Findings and caveats of the study: Proton therapy kept repertoires fairly stable, unlike photons, which gained effector/memory cells. Authors raise, but do not show, better survival with proton therapy. After lymphocyte nadir, photon-treated repertoires showed oligoclonal expansion, especially CD8+ Temra. A bigger post-nadir fall in TCR diversity correlated inversely with survival time in deceased patients.

Per the germline V gene, CDR1 is SGHNT and CDR2 is YENEEA. The CDR3 consists of 13 residues. Clones were read by immunoSEQ multiplex PCR, and TCRdb kept only the in-frame ones, dropping some. The profile shows about 25,000 clones, approximately 86% of them singletons. A remark on this clone: Its cognate antigen is unknown. Mismatch with germline at one junction end may stem from a read error.

The chain recombines TRBV11-3 with TRBJ2-2; D call uncertain. The sample here was peripheral blood, taken from a patient treated with photon-based radiotherapy. This clonotype was sampled from a man in his fifties or sixties with gastric cancer. This CDR3 reads CASTPRMTEELFF. The CDR3 nucleotides are TGTGCCAGCACCCCCCGTATGACCGAGGAGCTGTTTTTT.